The source of this T cell receptor beta chain is a study of a mutant IDH1 vaccine in newly diagnosed glioma. Turning to the study itself: Vaccines began 4-6 weeks after radiotherapy alone, or with temozolomide cycles. Study conclusions and caveats: There were vaccine-induced immune responses in roughly 92% of the patients.

For this clone: Its antigen is unidentified.

Time point given: week 35, safety follow-up. In the vaccine, a single dose held 300 ug of the mutant IDH1 20-mer peptide, along with topical imiquimod. Clones were read by immunoSEQ multiplex PCR, and TCRdb kept only the in-frame ones, dropping some. The profile shows approximately 44,000 clones, 70% to 80% of them singletons. The CDR3 runs to 14 residues. Trimming left V 3 bases short and J 9 bases short, with 18 bases between. The germline gives CDR1 SGHAT, CDR2 FQNNGV. The sequencing used PBMCs, collected from a glioma patient whose treatment included an IDH1 peptide vaccine. The clonotype originates from a middle-aged man with glioma. V gene TRBV11-2 combines with J gene TRBJ2-7; D assignment may be TRBD1 or TRBD2 (5 bases each). Here the CDR3 reads CASSLTGTLIGQYV. CDR3 DNA: TGTGCCAGCAGCTTGACCGGGACCCTGATCGGGCAGTACGTC.